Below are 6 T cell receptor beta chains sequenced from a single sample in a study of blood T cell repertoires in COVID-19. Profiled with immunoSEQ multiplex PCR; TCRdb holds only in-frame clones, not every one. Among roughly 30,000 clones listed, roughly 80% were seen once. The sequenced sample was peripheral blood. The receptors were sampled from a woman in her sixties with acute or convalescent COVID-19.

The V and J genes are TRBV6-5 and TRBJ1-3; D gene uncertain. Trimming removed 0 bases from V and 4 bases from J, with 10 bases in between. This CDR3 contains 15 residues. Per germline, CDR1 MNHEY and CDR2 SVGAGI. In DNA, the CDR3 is TGTGCCAGCAGTTACTCCGGGTTGAGAGGAAACACCATATATTTT. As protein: CASSYSGLRGNTIYF.

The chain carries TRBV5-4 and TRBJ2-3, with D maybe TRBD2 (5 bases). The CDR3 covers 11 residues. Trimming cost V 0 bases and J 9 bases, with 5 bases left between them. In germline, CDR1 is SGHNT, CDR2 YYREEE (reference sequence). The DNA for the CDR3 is TGTGCCAGCAGCTTGGGAGGGACGCAGTATTTT. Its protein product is CASSLGGTQYF.

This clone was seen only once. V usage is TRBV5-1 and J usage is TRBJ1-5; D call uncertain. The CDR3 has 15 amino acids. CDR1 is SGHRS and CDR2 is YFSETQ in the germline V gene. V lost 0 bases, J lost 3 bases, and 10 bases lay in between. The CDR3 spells CASSLGVEDNQPQHF. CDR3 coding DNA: TGCGCCAGCAGCTTGGGGGTTGAGGACAATCAGCCCCAGCATTTT.

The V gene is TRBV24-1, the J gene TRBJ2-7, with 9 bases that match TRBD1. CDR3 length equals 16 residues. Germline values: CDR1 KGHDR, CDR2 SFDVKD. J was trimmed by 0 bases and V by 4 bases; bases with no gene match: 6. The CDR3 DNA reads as TGTGCCACCAGTGACCCCGGACAGGGGAGCTCCTACGAGCAGTACTTC. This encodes CATSDPGQGSSYEQYF.

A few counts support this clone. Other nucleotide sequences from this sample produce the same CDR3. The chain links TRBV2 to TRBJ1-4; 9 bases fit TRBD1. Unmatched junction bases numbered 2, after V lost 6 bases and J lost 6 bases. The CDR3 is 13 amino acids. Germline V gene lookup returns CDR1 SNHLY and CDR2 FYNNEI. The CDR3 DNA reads TGTGCCAGCAGCCGGGACAGGGATGAAAAACTGTTTTTT. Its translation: CASSRDRDEKLFF.

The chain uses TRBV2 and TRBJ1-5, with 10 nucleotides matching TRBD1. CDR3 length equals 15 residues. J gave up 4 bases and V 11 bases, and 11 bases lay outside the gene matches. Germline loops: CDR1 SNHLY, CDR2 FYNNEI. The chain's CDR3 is CARRDRGLGNQPQHF. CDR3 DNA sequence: TGTGCCCGCCGGGACAGGGGTTTAGGGAATCAGCCCCAGCATTTT.